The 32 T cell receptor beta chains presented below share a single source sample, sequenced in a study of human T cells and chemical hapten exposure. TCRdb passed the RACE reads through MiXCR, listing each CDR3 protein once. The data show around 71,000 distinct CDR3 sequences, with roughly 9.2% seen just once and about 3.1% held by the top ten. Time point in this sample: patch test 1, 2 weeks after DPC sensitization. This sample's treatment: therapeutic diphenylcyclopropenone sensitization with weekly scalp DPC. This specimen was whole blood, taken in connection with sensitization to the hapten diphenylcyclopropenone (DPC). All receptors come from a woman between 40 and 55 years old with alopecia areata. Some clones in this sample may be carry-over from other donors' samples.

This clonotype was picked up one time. CDR3 sequence (DNA): TGTGCCAGCAGCTTTGGAGCGGGGGGTTACAATGAGCAGTTCTTC. Amino acids: CASSFGAGGYNEQFF. This chain connects TRBV7-2 to TRBJ2-1; 9 positions match TRBD2. The CDR3 consists of 15 residues. Losses at the gene ends were 3 bases for V and 4 bases for J; bases not matched to a gene: 4. The germline gives CDR1 SGHTA, CDR2 FQGNSA.

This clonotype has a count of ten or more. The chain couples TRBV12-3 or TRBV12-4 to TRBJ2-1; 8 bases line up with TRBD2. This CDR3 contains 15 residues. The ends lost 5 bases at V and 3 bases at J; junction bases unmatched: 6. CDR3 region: CASSPTSGVYNEQFF. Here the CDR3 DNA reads TGTGCCAGCAGTCCAACTAGCGGAGTCTACAATGAGCAGTTCTTC.

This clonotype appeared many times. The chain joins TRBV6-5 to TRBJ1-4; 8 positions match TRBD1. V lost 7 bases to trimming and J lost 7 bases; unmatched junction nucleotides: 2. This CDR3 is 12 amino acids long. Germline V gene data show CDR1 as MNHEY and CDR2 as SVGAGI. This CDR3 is CASTDRGEKLFF. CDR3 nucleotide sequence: TGTGCCAGCACCGACAGGGGTGAAAAACTGTTTTTT.

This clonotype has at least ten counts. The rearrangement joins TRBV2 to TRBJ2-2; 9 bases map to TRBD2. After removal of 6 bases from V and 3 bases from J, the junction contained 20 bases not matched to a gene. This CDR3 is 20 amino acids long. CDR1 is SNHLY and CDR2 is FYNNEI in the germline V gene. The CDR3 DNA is TGTGCCAGCAGCGCCAAGCTGGTACGCGGGGGGGTACCCCACACCGGGGAGCTGTTTTTT. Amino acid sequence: CASSAKLVRGGVPHTGELFF.

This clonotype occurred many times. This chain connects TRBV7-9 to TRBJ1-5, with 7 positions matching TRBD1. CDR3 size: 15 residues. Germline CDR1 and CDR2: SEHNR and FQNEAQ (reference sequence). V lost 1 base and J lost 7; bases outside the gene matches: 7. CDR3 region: CASSLGDRGDQPQHF. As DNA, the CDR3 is TGTGCCAGCAGCTTAGGGGACAGAGGGGACCAGCCCCAGCATTTT.

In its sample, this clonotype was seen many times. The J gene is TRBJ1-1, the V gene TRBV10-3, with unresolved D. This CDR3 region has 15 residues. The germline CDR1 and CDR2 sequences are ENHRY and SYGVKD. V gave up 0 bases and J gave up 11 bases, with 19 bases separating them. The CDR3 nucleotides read TGTGCCATCAGTGAGTCGTCGTTTCGGAGTTCTCGGGCTTTCTTT. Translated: CAISESSFRSSRAFF.

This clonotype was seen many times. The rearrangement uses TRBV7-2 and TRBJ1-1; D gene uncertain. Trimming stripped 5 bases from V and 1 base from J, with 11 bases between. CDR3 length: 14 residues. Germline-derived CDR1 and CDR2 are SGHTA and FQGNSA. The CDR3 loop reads CASSTRQANTEAFF. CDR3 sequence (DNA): TGTGCCAGCAGCACTAGGCAGGCGAACACTGAAGCTTTCTTT.

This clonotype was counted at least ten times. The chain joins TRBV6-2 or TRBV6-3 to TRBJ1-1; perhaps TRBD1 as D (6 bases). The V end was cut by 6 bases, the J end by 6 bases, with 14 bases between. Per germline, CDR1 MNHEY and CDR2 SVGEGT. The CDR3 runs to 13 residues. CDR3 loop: CASRNTGIPEAFF. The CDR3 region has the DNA TGTGCCAGCAGAAACACAGGGATCCCTGAAGCTTTCTTT.

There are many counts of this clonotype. CDR3 in DNA: TGTGCCAGCAGCTTAGTGGGGGATGAGCAGTTCTTC. Its translation is CASSLVGDEQFF. This chain links TRBV7-6 with TRBJ2-1; tentatively, D is TRBD1 or TRBD2 (5 bases each). CDR1 and CDR2 from the germline V gene are SGHVS and FNYEAQ. Trimming left V 1 base short and J 8 bases short, with 6 bases between. The CDR3 is 12 residues long.

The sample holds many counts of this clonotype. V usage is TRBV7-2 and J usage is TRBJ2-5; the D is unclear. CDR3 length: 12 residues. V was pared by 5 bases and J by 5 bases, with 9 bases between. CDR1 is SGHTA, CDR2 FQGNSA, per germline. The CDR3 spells CASSPLTETQYF. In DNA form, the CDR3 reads TGTGCCAGCAGCCCGCTGACCGAGACCCAGTACTTC.

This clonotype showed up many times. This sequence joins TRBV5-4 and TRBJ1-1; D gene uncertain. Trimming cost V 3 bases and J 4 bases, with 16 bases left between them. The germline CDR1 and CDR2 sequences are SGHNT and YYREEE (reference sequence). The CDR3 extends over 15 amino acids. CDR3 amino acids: CASSSQVTDRTEAFF. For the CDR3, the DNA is TGTGCCAGCAGCTCCCAAGTTACGGACCGCACTGAAGCTTTCTTT.

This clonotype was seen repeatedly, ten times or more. The CDR3, as DNA: TGTGCCAGCAGTTTCCGGGACAGGGACTATGGCTACACCTTC. Translating it yields CASSFRDRDYGYTF. J is TRBJ1-2 and V is TRBV12-3 or TRBV12-4; 9 positions match TRBD1. V gave up 3 bases and J gave up 3 bases; unmatched junction bases: 2. The CDR3 loop spans 14 amino acids.

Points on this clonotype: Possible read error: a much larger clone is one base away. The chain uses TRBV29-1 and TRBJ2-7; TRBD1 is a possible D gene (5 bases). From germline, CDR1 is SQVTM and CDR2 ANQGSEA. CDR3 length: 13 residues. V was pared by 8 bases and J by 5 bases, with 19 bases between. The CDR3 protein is CSSWLPGSHEQYF. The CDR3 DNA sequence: TGCAGCTCCTGGTTGCCAGGGTCGCACGAGCAGTACTTC.

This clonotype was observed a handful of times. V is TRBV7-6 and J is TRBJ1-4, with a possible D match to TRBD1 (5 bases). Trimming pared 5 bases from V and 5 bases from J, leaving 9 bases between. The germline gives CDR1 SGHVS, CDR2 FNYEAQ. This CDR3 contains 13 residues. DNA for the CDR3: TGTGCCAGCAGCCAGGGCCCCAATGAAAAACTGTTTTTT. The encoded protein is CASSQGPNEKLFF.

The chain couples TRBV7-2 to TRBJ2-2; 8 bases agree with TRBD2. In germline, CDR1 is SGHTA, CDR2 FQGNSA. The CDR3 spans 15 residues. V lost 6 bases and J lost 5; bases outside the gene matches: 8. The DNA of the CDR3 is TGTGCCAGCAGGTCTTCGGGGGGGCCGACCGGGGAGCTGTTTTTT. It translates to CASRSSGGPTGELFF.

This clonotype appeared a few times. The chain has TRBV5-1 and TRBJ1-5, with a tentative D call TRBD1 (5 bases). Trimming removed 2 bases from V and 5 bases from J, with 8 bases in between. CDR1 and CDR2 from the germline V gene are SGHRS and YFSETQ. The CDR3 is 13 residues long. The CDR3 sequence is CASSFDSDQPQHF. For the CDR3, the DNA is TGCGCCAGCAGCTTTGACAGTGATCAGCCCCAGCATTTT. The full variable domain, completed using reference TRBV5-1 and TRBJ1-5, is KAGVTQTPRYLIKTRGQQVTLSCSPISGHRSVSWYQQTPGQGLQFLFEYFSETQRNKGNFPGRFSGRQFSNSRSEMNVSTLELGDSALYLCASSFDSDQPQHFGDGTRLSIL.

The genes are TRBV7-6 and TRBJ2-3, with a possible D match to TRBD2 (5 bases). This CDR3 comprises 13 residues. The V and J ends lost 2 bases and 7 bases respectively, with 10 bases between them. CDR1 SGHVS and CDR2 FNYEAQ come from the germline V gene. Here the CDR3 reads CASSLYSGNTQYF. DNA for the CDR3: TGTGCCAGCAGCTTATACTCCGGGAATACGCAGTATTTT.

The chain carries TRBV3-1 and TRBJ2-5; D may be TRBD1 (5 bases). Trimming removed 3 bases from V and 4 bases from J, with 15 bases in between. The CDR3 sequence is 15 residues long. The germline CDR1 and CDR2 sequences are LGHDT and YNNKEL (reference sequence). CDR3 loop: CASSQSRTSAETQYF. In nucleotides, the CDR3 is TGTGCCAGCAGCCAGTCTAGGACATCCGCAGAGACCCAGTACTTC.

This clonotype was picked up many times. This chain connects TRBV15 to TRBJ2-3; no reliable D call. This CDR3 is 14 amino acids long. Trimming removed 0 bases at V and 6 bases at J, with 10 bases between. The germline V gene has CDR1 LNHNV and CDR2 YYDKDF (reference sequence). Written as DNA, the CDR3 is TGTGCCACCAGCAGAGATGGCGGAAGGGATACGCAGTATTTT. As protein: CATSRDGGRDTQYF.

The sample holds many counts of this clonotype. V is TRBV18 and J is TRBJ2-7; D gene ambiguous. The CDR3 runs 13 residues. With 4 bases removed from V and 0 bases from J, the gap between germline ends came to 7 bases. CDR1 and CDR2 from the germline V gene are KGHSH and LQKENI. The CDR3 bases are TGTGCCAGCTCACGGTACAGCTCCTACGAGCAGTACTTC. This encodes CASSRYSSYEQYF.

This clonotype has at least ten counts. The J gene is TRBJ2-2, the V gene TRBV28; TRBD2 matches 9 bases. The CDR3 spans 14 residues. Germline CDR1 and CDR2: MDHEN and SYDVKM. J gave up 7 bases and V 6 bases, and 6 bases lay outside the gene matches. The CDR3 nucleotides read TGTGCCAGCAGCGCGGGGGGGCAACACGGGGAGCTGTTTTTT. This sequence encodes CASSAGGQHGELFF.

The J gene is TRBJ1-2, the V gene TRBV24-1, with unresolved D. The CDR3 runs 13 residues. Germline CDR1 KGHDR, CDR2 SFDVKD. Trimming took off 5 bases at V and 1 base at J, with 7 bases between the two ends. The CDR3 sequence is CATSVEVNYGYTF. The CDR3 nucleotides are TGTGCCACCAGTGTGGAGGTTAACTATGGCTACACCTTC.

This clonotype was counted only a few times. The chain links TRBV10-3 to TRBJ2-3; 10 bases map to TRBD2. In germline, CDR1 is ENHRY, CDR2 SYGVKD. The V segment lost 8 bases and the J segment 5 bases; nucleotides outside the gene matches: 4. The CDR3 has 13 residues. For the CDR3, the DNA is TGTGCCATCGAGGTAGCGGGGGGAGATACGCAGTATTTT. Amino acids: CAIEVAGGDTQYF.

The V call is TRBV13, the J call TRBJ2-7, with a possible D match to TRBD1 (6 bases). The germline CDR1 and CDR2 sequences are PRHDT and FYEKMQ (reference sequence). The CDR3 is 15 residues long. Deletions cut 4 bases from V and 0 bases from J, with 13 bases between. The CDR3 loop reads CASSYGTNYSYEQYF. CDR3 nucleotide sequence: TGTGCCAGCAGCTACGGGACAAACTACTCCTACGAGCAGTACTTC. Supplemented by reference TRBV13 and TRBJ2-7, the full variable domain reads AAGVIQSPRHLIKEKRETATLKCYPIPRHDTVYWYQQGPGQDPQFLISFYEKMQSDKGSIPDRFSAQQFSDYHSELNMSSLELGDSALYFCASSYGTNYSYEQYFGPGTRLTVT.

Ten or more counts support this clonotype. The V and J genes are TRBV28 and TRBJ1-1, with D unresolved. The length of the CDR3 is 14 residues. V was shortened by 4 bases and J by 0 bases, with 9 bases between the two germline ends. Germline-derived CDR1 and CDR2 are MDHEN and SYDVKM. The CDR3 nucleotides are TGTGCCAGCAGTTATCTAACGGTGAACACTGAAGCTTTCTTT. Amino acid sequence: CASSYLTVNTEAFF.

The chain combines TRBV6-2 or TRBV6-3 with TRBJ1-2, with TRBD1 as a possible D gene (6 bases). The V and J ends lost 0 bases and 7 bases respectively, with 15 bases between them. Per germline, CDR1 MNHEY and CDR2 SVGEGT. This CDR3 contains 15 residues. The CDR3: CASSYSDSPLRGYTF. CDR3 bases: TGTGCCAGCAGTTACTCGGACAGTCCCCTTCGTGGCTACACCTTC.

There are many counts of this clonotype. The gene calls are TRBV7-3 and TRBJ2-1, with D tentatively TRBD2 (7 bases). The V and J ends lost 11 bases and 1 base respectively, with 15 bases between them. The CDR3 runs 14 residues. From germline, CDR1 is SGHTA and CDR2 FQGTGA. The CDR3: CAPGGTSSYNEQFF. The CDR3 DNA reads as TGTGCCCCGGGGGGCACAAGTTCCTACAATGAGCAGTTCTTC.

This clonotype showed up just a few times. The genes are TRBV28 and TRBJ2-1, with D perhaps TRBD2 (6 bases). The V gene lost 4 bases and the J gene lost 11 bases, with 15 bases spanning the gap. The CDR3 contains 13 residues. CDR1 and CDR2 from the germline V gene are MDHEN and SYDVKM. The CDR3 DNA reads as TGTGCCAGCAGTTCGGGACTCACAGTCCAGCAGTTCTTC. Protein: CASSSGLTVQQFF.

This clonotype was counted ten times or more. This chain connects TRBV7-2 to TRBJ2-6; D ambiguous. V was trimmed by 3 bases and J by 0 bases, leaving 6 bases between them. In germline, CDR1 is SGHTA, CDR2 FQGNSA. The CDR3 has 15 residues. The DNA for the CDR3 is TGTGCCAGCAGCTTTGGATTCTCTGGGGCCAACGTCCTGACTTTC. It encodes CASSFGFSGANVLTF.

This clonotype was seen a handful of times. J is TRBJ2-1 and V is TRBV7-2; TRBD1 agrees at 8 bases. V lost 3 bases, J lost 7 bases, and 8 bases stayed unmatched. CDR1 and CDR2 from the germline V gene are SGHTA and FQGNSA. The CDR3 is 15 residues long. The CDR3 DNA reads TGTGCCAGCAGCTTCCCAGGGGGCAGGAGTAATGAGCAGTTCTTC. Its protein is CASSFPGGRSNEQFF.

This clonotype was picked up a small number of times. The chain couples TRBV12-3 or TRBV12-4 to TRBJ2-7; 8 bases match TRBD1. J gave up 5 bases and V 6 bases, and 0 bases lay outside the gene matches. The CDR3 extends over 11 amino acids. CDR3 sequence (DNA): TGTGCCAGCAGGACAGGGGACGAGCAGTACTTC. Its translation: CASRTGDEQYF.

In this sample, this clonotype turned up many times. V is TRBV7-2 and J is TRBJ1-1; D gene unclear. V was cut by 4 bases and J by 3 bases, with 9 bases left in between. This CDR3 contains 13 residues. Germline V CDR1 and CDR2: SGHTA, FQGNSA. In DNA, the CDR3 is TGTGCCAGCAGCTCACAGTGGGACACTGAAGCTTTCTTT. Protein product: CASSSQWDTEAFF. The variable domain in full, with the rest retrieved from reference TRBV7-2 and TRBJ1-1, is GAGVSQSPSNKVTEKGKDVELRCDPISGHTALYWYRQSLGQGLEFLIYFQGNSAPDKSGLPSDRFSAERTGGSVSTLTIQRTQQEDSAVYLCASSSQWDTEAFFGQGTRLTVV.